This passage covers 8 T cell receptor beta chains from one sample sequenced in a study of blood T cell repertoires in COVID-19. Here immunoSEQ multiplex PCR was the method, and the copy in TCRdb shows in-frame clones only, minus some. Of about 150,000 clones listed, 87% were seen once; the top ten hold around 5%. Sequenced sample: peripheral blood. The receptors were gathered from a human donor in a cohort sampled during active COVID-19.

V usage is TRBV19 and J usage is TRBJ2-5; possible D gene TRBD2, 5 bases. CDR1 and CDR2 (germline): LNHDA, SQIVND (reference sequence). This CDR3 has 15 residues. V was cut by 4 bases and J by 1 base, with 13 bases left in between. The CDR3 is CASSKGSGPQETQYF. CDR3 coding DNA: TGTGCCAGTAGTAAAGGGAGCGGACCCCAAGAGACCCAGTACTTC. The whole variable domain, filled in from reference TRBV19 and TRBJ2-5, reads DGGITQSPKYLFRKEGQNVTLSCEQNLNHDAMYWYRQDPGQGLRLIYYSQIVNDFQKGDIAEGYSVSREKKESFPLTVTSAQKNPTAFYLCASSKGSGPQETQYFGPGTRLLVL.

This clone was recorded only once. The chain uses TRBV3-1 (or the pseudogene TRBV3-2) and TRBJ2-1; D is possibly TRBD2 (5 bases). This CDR3 spans 15 amino acids. V gave up 0 bases and J gave up 9 bases, with 15 bases separating them. Germline V lookup: CDR1 LGHDT, CDR2 YNNKEL (reference sequence). DNA of the CDR3: TGTGCCAGCAGCCAAGATGAACCGGCGAGCGGTGAGCAGTTCTTC. Translation: CASSQDEPASGEQFF.

The V call is TRBV5-1, the J call TRBJ2-2; D unresolved. With 2 bases removed from V and 8 bases from J, the gap between germline ends came to 7 bases. CDR1 is SGHRS and CDR2 is YFSETQ in the germline V gene. CDR3 length equals 12 residues. The chain's CDR3 is CASSFTMGELFF. The CDR3 DNA is TGCGCCAGCAGCTTTACTATGGGGGAGCTGTTTTTT.

This clone occurred once. The chain carries TRBV5-1 and TRBJ1-3; D perhaps matches TRBD1 (6 bases). Between the trimmed V and J ends, which lost 0 bases and 0 bases, there was a span of 10 bases. The length of the CDR3 is 16 residues. The germline CDR1 and CDR2 sequences are SGHRS and YFSETQ. For the CDR3, the DNA is TGCGCCAGCAGCTTGGGGACAGAACGCTCTGGAAACACCATATATTTT. This codes for CASSLGTERSGNTIYF.

There are a few counts of this clone. This sequence joins TRBV7-3 and TRBJ2-3; D perhaps matches TRBD2 (5 bases). V dropped 5 bases and J dropped 4 bases, with 13 bases sitting between them. The CDR3 sequence is 14 residues long. Germline assignment: CDR1 SGHTA and CDR2 FQGTGA. The CDR3 coding sequence is TGTGCCAGCAGCAAGGGAGTTGGCGCAGATACGCAGTATTTT. It is translated as CASSKGVGADTQYF.

V and J are TRBV19 and TRBJ2-1; 15 bases match TRBD2. Germline V gene data show CDR1 as LNHDA and CDR2 as SQIVND (reference sequence). V gave up 0 bases and J gave up 9 bases; unmatched junction bases: 0. The CDR3 extends over 15 amino acids. The CDR3 reads CASSIEGLAGGEQFF. CDR3 DNA sequence: TGTGCCAGTAGTATAGAGGGACTAGCGGGAGGTGAGCAGTTCTTC. Based on the CDR3 plus reference TRBV19 and TRBJ2-1, the full variable domain is DGGITQSPKYLFRKEGQNVTLSCEQNLNHDAMYWYRQDPGQGLRLIYYSQIVNDFQKGDIAEGYSVSREKKESFPLTVTSAQKNPTAFYLCASSIEGLAGGEQFFGPGTRLTVL.

The V call is TRBV19, the J call TRBJ1-5; 9 bases align to TRBD1. CDR1 is LNHDA and CDR2 is SQIVND in the germline V gene (reference sequence). V shed 3 bases, J shed 1 base, and the junction held 13 bases outside the gene matches. The CDR3 is 19 residues long. Here the CDR3 reads CASSILLTTGGASNQPQHF. The DNA of the CDR3 is TGTGCCAGTAGTATTCTTCTTACAACAGGGGGCGCGAGCAATCAGCCCCAGCATTTT. Using reference TRBV19 and TRBJ1-5 for the parts outside the CDR3, the full variable domain is DGGITQSPKYLFRKEGQNVTLSCEQNLNHDAMYWYRQDPGQGLRLIYYSQIVNDFQKGDIAEGYSVSREKKESFPLTVTSAQKNPTAFYLCASSILLTTGGASNQPQHFGDGTRLSIL.

The chain recombines TRBV2 with TRBJ2-7, with 7 bases lining up with TRBD2. The V segment lost 6 bases and the J segment 3 bases; nucleotides outside the gene matches: 8. CDR1 and CDR2 (germline): SNHLY, FYNNEI. CDR3 length equals 14 residues. The CDR3 sequence: CASSVEIAGYEQYF. CDR3 DNA: TGTGCCAGCAGCGTGGAAATAGCGGGCTACGAGCAGTACTTC.